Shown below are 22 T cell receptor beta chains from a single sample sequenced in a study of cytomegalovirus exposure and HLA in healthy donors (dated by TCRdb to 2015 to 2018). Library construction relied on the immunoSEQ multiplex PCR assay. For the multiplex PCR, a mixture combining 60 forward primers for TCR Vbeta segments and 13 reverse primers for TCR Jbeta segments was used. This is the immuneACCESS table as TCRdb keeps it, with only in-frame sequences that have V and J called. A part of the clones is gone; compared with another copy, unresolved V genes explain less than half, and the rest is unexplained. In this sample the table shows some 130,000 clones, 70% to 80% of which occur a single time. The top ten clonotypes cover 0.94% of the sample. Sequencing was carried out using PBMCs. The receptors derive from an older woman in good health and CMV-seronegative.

The CDR3 loop is CASSLEFRGKPLHF. The DNA for the CDR3 is TGTGCCAGCAGCTTAGAGTTCAGGGGCAAACCCCTCCACTTT. The V call is TRBV7-2, the J call TRBJ1-6, with D possibly being TRBD1 (6 bases). This CDR3 region has 14 residues. The V gene lost 1 base and the J gene lost 12 bases, with 13 bases spanning the gap. The V gene's germline CDR1 is SGHTA and CDR2 FQGNSA.

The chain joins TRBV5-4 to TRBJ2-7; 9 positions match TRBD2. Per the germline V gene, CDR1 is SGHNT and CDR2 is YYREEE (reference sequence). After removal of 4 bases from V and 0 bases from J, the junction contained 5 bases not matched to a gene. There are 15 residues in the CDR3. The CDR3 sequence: CASSRSGGLSYEQYF. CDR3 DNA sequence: TGTGCCAGCAGCCGTAGCGGGGGCCTCTCCTACGAGCAGTACTTC.

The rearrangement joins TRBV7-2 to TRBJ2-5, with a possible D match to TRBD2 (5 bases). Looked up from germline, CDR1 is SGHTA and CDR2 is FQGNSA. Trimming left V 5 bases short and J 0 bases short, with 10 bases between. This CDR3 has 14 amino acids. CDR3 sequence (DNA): TGTGCCAGCAGCCCCTGGGGAGACCAAGAGACCCAGTACTTC. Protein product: CASSPWGDQETQYF.

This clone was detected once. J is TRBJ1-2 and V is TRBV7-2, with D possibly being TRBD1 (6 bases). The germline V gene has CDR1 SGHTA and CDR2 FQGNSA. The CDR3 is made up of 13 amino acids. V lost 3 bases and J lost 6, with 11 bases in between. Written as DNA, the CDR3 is TGTGCCAGCAGCTTTGGGACACAGGATGGCTACACCTTC. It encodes CASSFGTQDGYTF.

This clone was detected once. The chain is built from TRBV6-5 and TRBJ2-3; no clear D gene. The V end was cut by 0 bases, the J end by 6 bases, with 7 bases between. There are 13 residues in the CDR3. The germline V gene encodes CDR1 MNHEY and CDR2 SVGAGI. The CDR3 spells CASSYSSLDTQYF. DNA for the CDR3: TGTGCCAGCAGTTACTCGAGTCTGGATACGCAGTATTTT.

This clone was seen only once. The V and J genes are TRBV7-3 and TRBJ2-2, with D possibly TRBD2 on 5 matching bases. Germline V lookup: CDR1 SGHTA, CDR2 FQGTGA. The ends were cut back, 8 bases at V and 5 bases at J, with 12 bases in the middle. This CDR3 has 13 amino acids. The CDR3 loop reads CASSGRGTGELFF. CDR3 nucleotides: TGTGCCAGCTCCGGACGAGGGACCGGGGAGCTGTTTTTT.

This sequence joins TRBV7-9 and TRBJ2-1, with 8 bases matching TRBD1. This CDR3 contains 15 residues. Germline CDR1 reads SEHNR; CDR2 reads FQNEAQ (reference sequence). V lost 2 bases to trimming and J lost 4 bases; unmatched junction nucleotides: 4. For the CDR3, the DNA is TGTGCCAGCAGCTTACAGGGGGCCGGTTACAATGAGCAGTTCTTC. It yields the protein CASSLQGAGYNEQFF.

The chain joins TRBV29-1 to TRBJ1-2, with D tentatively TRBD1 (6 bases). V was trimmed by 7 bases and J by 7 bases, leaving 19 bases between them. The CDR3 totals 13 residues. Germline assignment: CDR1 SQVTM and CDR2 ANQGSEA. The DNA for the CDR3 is TGCAGCGCTGGGGGGGACTGGGGGCTTGGCTACACCTTC. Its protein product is CSAGGDWGLGYTF.

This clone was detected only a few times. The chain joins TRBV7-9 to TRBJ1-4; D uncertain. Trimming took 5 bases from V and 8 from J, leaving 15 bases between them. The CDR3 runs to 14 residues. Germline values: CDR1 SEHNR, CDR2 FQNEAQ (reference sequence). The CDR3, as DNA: TGTGCCAGCAGCACCAGCCGAGGCTTGGAAAAACTGTTTTTT. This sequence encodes CASSTSRGLEKLFF.

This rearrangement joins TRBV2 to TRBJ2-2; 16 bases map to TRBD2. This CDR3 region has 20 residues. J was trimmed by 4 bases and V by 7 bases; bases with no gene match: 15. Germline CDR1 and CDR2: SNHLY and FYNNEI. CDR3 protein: CASTPISGTSGRATTGELFF. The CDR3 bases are TGTGCCAGCACCCCAATTTCCGGGACTAGCGGGAGGGCGACCACCGGGGAGCTGTTTTTT.

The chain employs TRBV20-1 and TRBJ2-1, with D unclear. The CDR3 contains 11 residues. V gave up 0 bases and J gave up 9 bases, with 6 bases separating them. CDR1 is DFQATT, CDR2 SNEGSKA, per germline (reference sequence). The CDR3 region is CSARDHPEQFF. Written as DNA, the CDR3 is TGCAGTGCTAGAGATCATCCTGAGCAGTTCTTC.

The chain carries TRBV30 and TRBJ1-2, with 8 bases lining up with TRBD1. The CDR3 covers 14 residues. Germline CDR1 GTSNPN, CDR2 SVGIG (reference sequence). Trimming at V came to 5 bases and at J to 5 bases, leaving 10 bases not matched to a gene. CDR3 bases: TGTGCCTGGGATCTAAGGACAGGGAGGTATGGCTACACCTTC. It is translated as CAWDLRTGRYGYTF.

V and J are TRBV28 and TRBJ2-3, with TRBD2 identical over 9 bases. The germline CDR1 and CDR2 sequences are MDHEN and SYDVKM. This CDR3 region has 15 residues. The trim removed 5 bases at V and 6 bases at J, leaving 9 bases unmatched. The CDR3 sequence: CASSLRAGGLDTQYF. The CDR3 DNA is TGTGCCAGCAGTCTCCGAGCGGGGGGCCTGGATACGCAGTATTTT.

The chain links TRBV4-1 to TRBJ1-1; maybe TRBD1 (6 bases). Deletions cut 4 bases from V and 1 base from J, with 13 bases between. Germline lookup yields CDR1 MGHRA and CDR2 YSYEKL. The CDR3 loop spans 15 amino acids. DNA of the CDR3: TGCGCCAGCAGCCCCTACAGGGTTTCGAACACTGAAGCTTTCTTT. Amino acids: CASSPYRVSNTEAFF.

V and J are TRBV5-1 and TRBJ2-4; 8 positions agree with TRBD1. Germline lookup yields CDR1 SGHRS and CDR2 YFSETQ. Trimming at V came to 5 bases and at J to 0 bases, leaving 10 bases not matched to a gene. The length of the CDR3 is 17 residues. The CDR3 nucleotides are TGCGCCAGCAGAGAGGACGGACAGGGTTTAGCCAAAAACATTCAGTACTTC. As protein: CASREDGQGLAKNIQYF.

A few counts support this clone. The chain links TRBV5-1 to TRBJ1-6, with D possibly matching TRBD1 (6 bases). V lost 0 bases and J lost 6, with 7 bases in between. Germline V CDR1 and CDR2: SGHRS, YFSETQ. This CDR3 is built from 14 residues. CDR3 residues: CASSLEGVNSPLHF. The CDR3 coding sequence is TGCGCCAGCAGCTTGGAGGGGGTTAATTCACCCCTCCACTTT.

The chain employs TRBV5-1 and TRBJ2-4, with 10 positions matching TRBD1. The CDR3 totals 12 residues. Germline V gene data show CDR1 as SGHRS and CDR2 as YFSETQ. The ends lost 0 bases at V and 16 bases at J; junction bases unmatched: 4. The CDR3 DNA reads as TGCGCCAGCAGCTTGGCCGGGACAGGGGAATACTTC. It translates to CASSLAGTGEYF.

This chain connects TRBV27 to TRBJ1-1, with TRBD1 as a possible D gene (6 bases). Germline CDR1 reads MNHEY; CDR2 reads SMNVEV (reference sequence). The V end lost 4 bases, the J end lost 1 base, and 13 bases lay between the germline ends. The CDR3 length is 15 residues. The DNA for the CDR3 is TGTGCCAGCAGTTCCATACAGGGTCGGAACACTGAAGCTTTCTTT. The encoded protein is CASSSIQGRNTEAFF.

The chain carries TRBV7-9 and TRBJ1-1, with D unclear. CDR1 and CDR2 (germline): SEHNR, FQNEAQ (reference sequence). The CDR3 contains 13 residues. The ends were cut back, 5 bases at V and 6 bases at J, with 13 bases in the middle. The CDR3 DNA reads TGTGCCAGCAGCCCCCTCCCGCGCGCTGAAGCTTTCTTT. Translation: CASSPLPRAEAFF.

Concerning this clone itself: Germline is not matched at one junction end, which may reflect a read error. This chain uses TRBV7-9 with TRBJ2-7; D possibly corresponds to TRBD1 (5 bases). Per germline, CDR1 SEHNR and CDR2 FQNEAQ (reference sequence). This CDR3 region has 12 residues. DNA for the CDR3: TGTGCCAGCGGCTTTGACAGATACGAGCAGTACTTC. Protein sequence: CASGFDRYEQYF.

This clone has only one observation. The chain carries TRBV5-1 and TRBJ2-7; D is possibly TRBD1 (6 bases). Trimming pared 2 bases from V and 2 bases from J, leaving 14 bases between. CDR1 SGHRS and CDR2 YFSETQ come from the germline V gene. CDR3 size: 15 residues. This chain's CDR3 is CASSLLGTRPYEQYF. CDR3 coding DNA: TGCGCCAGCAGCTTATTAGGGACAAGACCCTACGAGCAGTACTTC. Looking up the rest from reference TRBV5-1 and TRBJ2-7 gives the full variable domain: KAGVTQTPRYLIKTRGQQVTLSCSPISGHRSVSWYQQTPGQGLQFLFEYFSETQRNKGNFPGRFSGRQFSNSRSEMNVSTLELGDSALYLCASSLLGTRPYEQYFGPGTRLTVT.

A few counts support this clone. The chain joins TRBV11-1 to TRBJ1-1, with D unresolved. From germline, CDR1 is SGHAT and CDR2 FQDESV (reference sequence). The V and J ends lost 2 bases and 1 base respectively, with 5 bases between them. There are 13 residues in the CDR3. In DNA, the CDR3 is TGTGCCAGCAGCTTATCGGGGAACACTGAAGCTTTCTTT. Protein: CASSLSGNTEAFF. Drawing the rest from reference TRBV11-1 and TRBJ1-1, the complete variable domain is EAEVAQSPRYKITEKSQAVAFWCDPISGHATLYWYRQILGQGPELLVQFQDESVVDDSQLPKDRFSAERLKGVDSTLKIQPAELGDSAMYLCASSLSGNTEAFFGQGTRLTVV.